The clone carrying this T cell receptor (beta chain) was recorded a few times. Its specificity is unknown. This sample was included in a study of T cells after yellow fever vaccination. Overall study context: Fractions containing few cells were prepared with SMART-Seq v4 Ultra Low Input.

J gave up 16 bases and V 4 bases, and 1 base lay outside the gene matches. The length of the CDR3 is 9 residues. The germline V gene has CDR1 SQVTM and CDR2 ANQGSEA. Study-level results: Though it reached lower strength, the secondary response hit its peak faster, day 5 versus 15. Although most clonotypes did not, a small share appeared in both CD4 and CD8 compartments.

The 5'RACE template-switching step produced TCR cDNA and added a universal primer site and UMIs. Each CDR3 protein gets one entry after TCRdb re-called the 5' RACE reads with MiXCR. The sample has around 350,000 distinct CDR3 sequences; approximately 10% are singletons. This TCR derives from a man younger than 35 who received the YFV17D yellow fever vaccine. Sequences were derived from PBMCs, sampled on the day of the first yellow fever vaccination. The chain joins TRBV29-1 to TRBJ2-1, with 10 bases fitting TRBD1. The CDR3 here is CSVGDRGFF. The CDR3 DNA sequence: TGCAGCGTTGGGGACAGGGGTTTCTTC.